The clone carrying this T cell receptor (beta chain) has more than one count but fewer than ten. Its antigen is not identified. TCRdb processed the 5' RACE reads anew with MiXCR; each CDR3 protein has one entry. The sample includes more than 350,000 distinct CDR3 sequences, 15% to 20% of them seen just once. The CDR3 has 14 residues. Per germline, CDR1 MNHEY and CDR2 SVGAGI. The V segment lost 2 bases and the J segment 6 bases; nucleotides outside the gene matches: 6. These data belong to a study of T-cell memory formation after mild COVID-19. Regarding the study as a whole: Pre-infection memory showed some responding clones, and this suggested that cross-reactive memory joined.

The sample was PBMCs or a T cell subset sorted from them (not recorded which). The TCR was taken from a man aged 18 to 29 who had mild COVID-19 (a few samples of this study predate the infection). Cell type and time point are not known. The V gene is TRBV6-5, the J gene TRBJ1-2; 7 nucleotides align to TRBD1. Here the CDR3 DNA reads TGTGCCAGCAGTTACGTGACAGGGATGGATGGCTACACCTTC. This translates into CASSYVTGMDGYTF.